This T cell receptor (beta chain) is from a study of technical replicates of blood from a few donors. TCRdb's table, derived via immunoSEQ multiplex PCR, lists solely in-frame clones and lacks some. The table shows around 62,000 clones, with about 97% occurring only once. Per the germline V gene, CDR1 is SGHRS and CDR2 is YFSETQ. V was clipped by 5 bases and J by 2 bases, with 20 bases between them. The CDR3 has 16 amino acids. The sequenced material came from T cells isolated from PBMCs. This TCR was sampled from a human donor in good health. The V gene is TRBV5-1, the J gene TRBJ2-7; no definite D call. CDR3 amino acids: CASRRVLLLSAYEQYF. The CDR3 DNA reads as TGCGCCAGCAGGCGAGTATTACTTCTGTCGGCCTACGAGCAGTACTTC.